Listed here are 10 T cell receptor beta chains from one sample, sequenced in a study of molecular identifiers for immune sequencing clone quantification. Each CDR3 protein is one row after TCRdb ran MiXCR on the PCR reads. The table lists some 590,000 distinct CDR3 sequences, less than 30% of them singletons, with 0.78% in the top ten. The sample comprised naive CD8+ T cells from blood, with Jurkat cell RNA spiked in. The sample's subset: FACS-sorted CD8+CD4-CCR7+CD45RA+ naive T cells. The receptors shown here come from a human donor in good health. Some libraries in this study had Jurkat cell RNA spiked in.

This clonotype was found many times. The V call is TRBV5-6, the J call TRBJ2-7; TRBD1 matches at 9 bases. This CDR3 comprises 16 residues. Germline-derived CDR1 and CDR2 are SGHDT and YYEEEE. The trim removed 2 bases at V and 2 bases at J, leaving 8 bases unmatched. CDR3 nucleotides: TGTGCCAGCAGCTTTAAACCCGGGACAGGGCCCTACGAGCAGTACTTC. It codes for CASSFKPGTGPYEQYF.

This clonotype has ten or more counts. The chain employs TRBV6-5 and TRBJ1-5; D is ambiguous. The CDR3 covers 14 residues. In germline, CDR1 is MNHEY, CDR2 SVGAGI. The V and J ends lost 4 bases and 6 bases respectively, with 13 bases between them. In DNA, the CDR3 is TGTGCCAGCAGTTCTGGACTAGGGTCTCAGCCCCAGCATTTT. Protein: CASSSGLGSQPQHF.

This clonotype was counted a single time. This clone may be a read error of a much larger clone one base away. The chain's CDR3 is CAWSNAPAGETQYF. The CDR3 DNA follows: TGTGCCTGGAGTAACGCACCGGCCGGAGAGACCCAGTACTTC. The J gene is TRBJ2-5, the V gene TRBV30; D is ambiguous. The germline V gene has CDR1 GTSNPN and CDR2 SVGIG (reference sequence). CDR3 size: 14 residues. Trimming took 2 bases from V and 4 from J, leaving 14 bases between them.

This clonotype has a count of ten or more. The CDR3 sequence is CASSLQQGTDTQYF. CDR3 sequence (DNA): TGTGCCAGCAGTTTACAACAGGGCACAGATACGCAGTATTTT. The gene calls are TRBV27 and TRBJ2-3, with D perhaps matching TRBD1 (5 bases). This CDR3 comprises 14 residues. The V gene's germline CDR1 is MNHEY and CDR2 SMNVEV (reference sequence). V was clipped by 2 bases and J by 1 base, with 7 bases between them.

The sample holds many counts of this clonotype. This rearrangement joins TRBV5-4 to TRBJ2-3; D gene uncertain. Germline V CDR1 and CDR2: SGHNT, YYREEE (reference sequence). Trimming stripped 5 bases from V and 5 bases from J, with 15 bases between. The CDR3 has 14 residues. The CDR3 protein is CASSETIMGDTQYF. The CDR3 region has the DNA TGTGCCAGCAGTGAGACGATCATGGGAGATACGCAGTATTTT.

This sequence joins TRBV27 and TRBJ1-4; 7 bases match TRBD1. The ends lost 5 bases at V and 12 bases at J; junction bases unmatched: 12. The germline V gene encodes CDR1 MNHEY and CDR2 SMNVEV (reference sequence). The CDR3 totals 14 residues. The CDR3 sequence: CASSHRGGGTELFF. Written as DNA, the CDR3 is TGTGCCAGCAGTCACAGGGGCGGCGGCACCGAACTGTTTTTT.

CDR3 residues: CASSQETGESYYEQYF. The CDR3 bases are TGTGCCAGCAGCCAAGAGACAGGGGAATCCTATTACGAGCAGTACTTC. The chain recombines TRBV3-1 with TRBJ2-7; 8 bases are a match to TRBD1. The germline V gene has CDR1 LGHDT and CDR2 YNNKEL (reference sequence). The CDR3 consists of 16 residues. The J segment lost 4 bases and the V segment lost 0 bases, leaving 8 bases of the junction unmatched.

CDR3 nucleotide sequence: TGCGCCAGCAGCCAAGAGGTCTGGGTCAATGAAAAACTGTTTTTT. This encodes CASSQEVWVNEKLFF. V usage is TRBV4-3 and J usage is TRBJ1-4; D not resolved. The CDR3 contains 15 residues. Germline-derived CDR1 and CDR2 are LGHNA and YSLEER. Deletions cut 0 bases from V and 5 bases from J, with 10 bases between.

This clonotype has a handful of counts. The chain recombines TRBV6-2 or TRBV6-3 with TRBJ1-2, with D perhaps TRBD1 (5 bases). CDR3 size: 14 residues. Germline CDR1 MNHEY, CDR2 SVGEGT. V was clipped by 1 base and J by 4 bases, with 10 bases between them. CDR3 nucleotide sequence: TGTGCCAGCAGTTACTTGCCAGGGCGCTATGGCTACACCTTC. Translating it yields CASSYLPGRYGYTF.

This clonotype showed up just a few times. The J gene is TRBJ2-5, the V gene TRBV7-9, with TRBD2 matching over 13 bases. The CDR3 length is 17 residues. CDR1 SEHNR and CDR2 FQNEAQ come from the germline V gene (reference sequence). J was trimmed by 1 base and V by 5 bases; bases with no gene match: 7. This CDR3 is CASSLSGTSGAQETQYF. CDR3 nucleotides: TGTGCCAGCAGCCTAAGCGGGACTAGCGGGGCCCAAGAGACCCAGTACTTC.